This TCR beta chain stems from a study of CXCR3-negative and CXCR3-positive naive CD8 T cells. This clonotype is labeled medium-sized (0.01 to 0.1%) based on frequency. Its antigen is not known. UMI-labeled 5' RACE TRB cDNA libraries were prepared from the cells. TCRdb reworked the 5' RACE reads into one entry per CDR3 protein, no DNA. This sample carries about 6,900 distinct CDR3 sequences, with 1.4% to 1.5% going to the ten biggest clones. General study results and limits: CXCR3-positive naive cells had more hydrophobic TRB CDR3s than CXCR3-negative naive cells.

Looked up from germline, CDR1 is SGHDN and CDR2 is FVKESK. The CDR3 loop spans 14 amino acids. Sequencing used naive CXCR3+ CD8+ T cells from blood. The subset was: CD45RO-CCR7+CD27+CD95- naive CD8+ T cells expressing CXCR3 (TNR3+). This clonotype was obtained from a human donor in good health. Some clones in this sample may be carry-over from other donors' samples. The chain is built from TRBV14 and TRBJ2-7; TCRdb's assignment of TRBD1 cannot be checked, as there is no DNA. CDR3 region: CASSLGGPPYEQYF.